The clone carrying this T cell receptor (beta chain) was detected once. Generated by immunoSEQ multiplex PCR, the TCRdb table keeps only in-frame clones and is missing some. The sample gives around 150,000 clones, 90% of which show up once; roughly 3.2% is in the top ten. This entry is derived from a study of T cell responses to AZD1222 COVID-19 vaccine. The V segment lost 6 bases and the J segment 5 bases; nucleotides outside the gene matches: 7. In germline, CDR1 is LNHDA, CDR2 SQIVND (reference sequence). The CDR3 has 13 residues. The sequences come from peripheral blood, collected 28 days after the second AZD1222 dose. The receptor was derived from an adult who received the AZD1222 COVID-19 vaccine. V usage is TRBV19 and J usage is TRBJ2-7; 7 positions agree with TRBD2. This CDR3 reads CASRGGLDDEQYF. CDR3 DNA sequence: TGTGCCAGTAGGGGAGGACTAGACGACGAGCAGTACTTC.